The rows below give T cell receptor beta chains drawn from one sample of a study of cytomegalovirus exposure and HLA in healthy donors. Sequencing used immunoSEQ multiplex PCR; TCRdb keeps in-frame clones, though not all of them. The sample comprises roughly 92,000 clones, 81% of which are singletons, and less than 4.5% rests with the top ten. Material for sequencing was PBMCs. Source of these receptors: an older woman in good health and CMV-seropositive. The CDR3 runs from the conserved cysteine through the conserved F or W. The D gene is left open where the match is weak. Clone size is shown for a subset of rows, as once, few, many or a class of expanded clone.

TRBD2	-	TRBV16	17	TRBJ2-7	TGTGCCAGCAGCCAATCCATCTTAGGCGGGAGAGCTTACGAGCAGTACTTC	CASSQSILGGRAYEQYF
-	-	TRBV20-1	11	TRBJ1-1	TGCAGTGCTAACCGACGGGATGAAGCTTTCTTT	CSANRRDEAFF
TRBD1	few	TRBV5-1	15	TRBJ2-5	TGCGCCAGCAGCTTGGAAGGACAGGCCCAAGAGACCCAGTACTTC	CASSLEGQAQETQYF
-	-	TRBV28	13	TRBJ1-2	TGTGCCAGCAAAAGAAATGGAGTTGATGGCTACACCTTC	CASKRNGVDGYTF
TRBD1	-	TRBV14	14	TRBJ2-1	TGTGCCAGCAGCTGGGGACAGGTTTACAATGAGCAGTTCTTC	CASSWGQVYNEQFF
-	-	TRBV20-1	11	TRBJ2-7	TGCAGTGCTAGTCACAGTTTAGAGCAGTACTTC	CSASHSLEQYF
TRBD2	once	TRBV2	17	TRBJ2-1	TGTGCCAGCAGTCCCCTTTCGGGACTAGCCCTATACAATGAGCAGTTCTTC	CASSPLSGLALYNEQFF
TRBD2	-	TRBV7-2	15	TRBJ2-1	TGTGCCAGCAGCTTAGTCGTTAGCGGGACATACGAGCAGTTCTTC	CASSLVVSGTYEQFF
-	-	TRBV7-6	16	TRBJ2-1	TGTGCCAGCAGCCCGAGTTGGGGCAGCTCCTACAATGAGCAGTTCTTC	CASSPSWGSSYNEQFF
-	-	TRBV7-2	14	TRBJ1-1	TGTGCCAGCAGCTTGCGACAGCCGAACACTGAAGCTTTCTTT	CASSLRQPNTEAFF
-	-	TRBV28	12	TRBJ1-2	TGTGCCAGCACCACTCCGGGGAATGGCTACACCTTC	CASTTPGNGYTF
-	-	TRBV28	16	TRBJ2-4	TGTGCCAGCAGTCTTACCCTCCAGGGGGCCAAAAACATTCAGTACTTC	CASSLTLQGAKNIQYF
TRBD1	-	TRBV29-1	13	TRBJ1-1	TGCAGGACACAGGGGCCCTTGAACACTGAAGCTTTCTTT	CRTQGPLNTEAFF
-	-	TRBV19	14	TRBJ1-2	TGTGCCAGTAGTATAATTTCAGGGAACTATGGCTACACCTTC	CASSIISGNYGYTF
TRBD2	-	TRBV4-3	15	TRBJ2-7	TGCGCCAGCAGCCGACTAGCGGGAGATAAAGACGAGCAGTACTTC	CASSRLAGDKDEQYF
TRBD1	-	TRBV18	14	TRBJ2-7	TGTGCCAGCTCACTGGGACAGGGGGCCAACGAGCAGTACTTC	CASSLGQGANEQYF
-	-	TRBV19	14	TRBJ2-2	TGTGCCAGCATCCAACAGATGAACACCGGGGAGCTGTTTTTT	CASIQQMNTGELFF
-	-	TRBV7-9	13	TRBJ2-7	TGTGCCAGCAGCTCTACACAGGGTCACGAGCAGTACTTC	CASSSTQGHEQYF
TRBD1	-	TRBV11-1	16	TRBJ1-2	TGTGCCAGCAGCTTCGGACAGGGGCGAGCTAACTATGGCTACACCTTC	CASSFGQGRANYGYTF
-	-	TRBV5-1	16	TRBJ2-2	TGCGCCAGCAGCCCGGGCGTCGGGGGTGGCACCGGGGAGCTGTTTTTT	CASSPGVGGGTGELFF
TRBD1	-	TRBV18	14	TRBJ1-4	TGTGCCAGCTCACCACAACAGGGGGATGAAAAACTGTTTTTT	CASSPQQGDEKLFF
-	-	TRBV6-5	13	TRBJ2-7	TGTGCCAGCAGTCTAGCGTTCTCCTACGAGCAGTACTTC	CASSLAFSYEQYF
TRBD1	-	TRBV7-3	14	TRBJ1-1	TGTGCCAGCAGCTTACTAGCAGGGGGCACTGAAGCTTTCTTT	CASSLLAGGTEAFF
-	-	TRBV9	16	TRBJ2-2	TGTGCCAGCAGCCTTGGGTTGAGGGCGAACACCGGGGAGCTGTTTTTT	CASSLGLRANTGELFF
-	-	TRBV7-3	14	TRBJ1-1	TGTGCCAGCAGCTTATTGGGGGGTGGCACTGAAGCTTTCTTT	CASSLLGGGTEAFF
TRBD2	-	TRBV7-3	17	TRBJ2-3	TGTGCCAGCAGCTTAAGTCCAGCGGGAGGGCCAGAGGGTACGCAGTATTTT	CASSLSPAGGPEGTQYF
TRBD1	-	TRBV6-1	15	TRBJ1-1	TGTGCCAGCAGGGGACAGGTGAACATGAACACTGAAGCTTTCTTT	CASRGQVNMNTEAFF
-	-	TRBV7-8	17	TRBJ1-3	TGTGCCAGCAGCTTAGCGGTAAGGGGCGCGAGAGGAAACACCATATATTTT	CASSLAVRGARGNTIYF
TRBD1	-	TRBV28	14	TRBJ1-5	TGTGCCAGCAGTTTAGGACAGGGCAATCAGCCCCAGCATTTT	CASSLGQGNQPQHF
-	-	TRBV18	14	TRBJ1-3	TGTGCCAGCTCAACTTCAGGGGACGGAAACACCATATATTTT	CASSTSGDGNTIYF
-	-	TRBV5-1	13	TRBJ2-1	TGCGCCAGCAGCTCACCAATGTCAGGGGAGCAGTTCTTC	CASSSPMSGEQFF
TRBD1	-	TRBV29-1	13	TRBJ1-1	TGCAGCGCAATGACAGGGTCGAACACTGAAGCTTTCTTT	CSAMTGSNTEAFF
-	-	TRBV11-2	15	TRBJ2-7	TGTGCCAGCAGCCTCGGTGGAGCAGCATCCTACGAGCAGTACTTC	CASSLGGAASYEQYF
-	-	TRBV7-2	15	TRBJ1-2	TGTGCCAGCAGTCAAGGGACGGGGGGGAACTATGGCTACACCTTC	CASSQGTGGNYGYTF
TRBD2	-	TRBV13	17	TRBJ2-7	TGTGCCAGCAGCCTCCGGACTAGCGGGAGTCTTTCCTACGAGCAGTACTTC	CASSLRTSGSLSYEQYF
TRBD2	-	TRBV9	16	TRBJ2-5	TGTGCCAGCACCCAGGGTAGCGGGATAGGCCAAGAGACCCAGTACTTC	CASTQGSGIGQETQYF
-	-	TRBV7-2	15	TRBJ2-7	TGTGCCAGCAGCCCTCGGGACTTTACCATCTACGAGCAGTACTTC	CASSPRDFTIYEQYF
-	-	TRBV19	13	TRBJ1-2	TGTGCCAGTAGTTACAGGGTGGACGGGGGCTACACCTTC	CASSYRVDGGYTF
-	-	TRBV2	14	TRBJ2-7	TGTGCCAGCAGTGACCGGACATTCTCCTACGAGCAGTACTTC	CASSDRTFSYEQYF
TRBD2	-	TRBV5-1	17	TRBJ2-1	TGCGCCAGCGCAAAAACACTAGCGGGAGGTACCTACAATGAGCAGTTCTTC	CASAKTLAGGTYNEQFF
TRBD1	-	TRBV11-2	14	TRBJ1-2	TGTGCCAGCAGTCCTCCGGGACAGTACTATGGCTACACCTTC	CASSPPGQYYGYTF
-	-	TRBV19	12	TRBJ1-5	TGTGCCAGTAGCTGGGTGGGCCAGCCCCAGCATTTT	CASSWVGQPQHF
-	few	TRBV2	13	TRBJ1-2	TGTGCCAGCGGTAACAGCAACTACTATGGCTACACCTTC	CASGNSNYYGYTF
TRBD2	few	TRBV6-1	16	TRBJ2-2	TGTGCCAGCAGTGAAGCAATCGGGGGGAGTACCGGGGAGCTGTTTTTT	CASSEAIGGSTGELFF
-	-	TRBV30	11	TRBJ1-1	TGTGCCTGGAGGGGGGGCACTGAAGCTTTCTTT	CAWRGGTEAFF
-	few	TRBV13	16	TRBJ2-3	TGTGCCAGCAGCTTACTCCTAACGGGTGGCGCAGATACGCAGTATTTT	CASSLLLTGGADTQYF
-	-	TRBV19	17	TRBJ2-3	TGTGCCAGTAGCCCGGGATCGCTTGGCGGGGCCACAGATACGCAGTATTTT	CASSPGSLGGATDTQYF
-	-	TRBV21-1	17	TRBJ2-3	TGTGCCAGCAGCCCTTGGGGACTAGCGGGAGTGACAGATACGCAGTATTTT	CASSPWGLAGVTDTQYF
-	once	TRBV4-3	14	TRBJ2-7	TGCGCCAGCAGCCAAGATTTCCGAGGAGGGGAGCAGTACTTC	CASSQDFRGGEQYF
-	few	TRBV11-3	13	TRBJ2-5	TGTGCCAGCAGCTTACAGGGGCCGGAGACCCAGTACTTC	CASSLQGPETQYF
-	-	TRBV28	15	TRBJ1-5	TGTGCCAGCACCCTACGTAGGGGGTCAGGGCAGCCCCAGCATTTT	CASTLRRGSGQPQHF
-	few	TRBV19	12	TRBJ1-2	TGTGCCAGTAGTATACAGGGAGGGGGCTACACCTTC	CASSIQGGGYTF
-	-	TRBV7-2	15	TRBJ1-2	TGTGCCAGCAGCTTAGGGTCTGCAGCTAGCTATGGCTACACCTTC	CASSLGSAASYGYTF
TRBD2	-	TRBV6-6	15	TRBJ2-1	TGTGCCAGCAGGCCCGCCGAGCGGGGCTACAATGAGCAGTTCTTC	CASRPAERGYNEQFF